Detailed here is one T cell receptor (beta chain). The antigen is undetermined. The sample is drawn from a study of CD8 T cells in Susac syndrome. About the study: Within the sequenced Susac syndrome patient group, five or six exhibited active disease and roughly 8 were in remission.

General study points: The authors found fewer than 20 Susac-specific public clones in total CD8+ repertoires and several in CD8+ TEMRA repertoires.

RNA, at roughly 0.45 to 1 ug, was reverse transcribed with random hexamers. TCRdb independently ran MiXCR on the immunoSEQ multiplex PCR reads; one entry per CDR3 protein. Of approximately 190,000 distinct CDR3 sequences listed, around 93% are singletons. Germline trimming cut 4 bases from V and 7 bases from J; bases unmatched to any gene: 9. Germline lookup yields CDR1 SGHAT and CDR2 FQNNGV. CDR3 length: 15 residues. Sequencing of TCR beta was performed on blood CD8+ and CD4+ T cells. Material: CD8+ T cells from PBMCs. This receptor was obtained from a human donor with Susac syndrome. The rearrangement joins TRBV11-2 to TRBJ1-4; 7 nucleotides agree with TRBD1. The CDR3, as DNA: TGTGCCAGCAGCTCCCACAGGGGAATTGGTGAAAAACTGTTTTTT. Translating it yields CASSSHRGIGEKLFF. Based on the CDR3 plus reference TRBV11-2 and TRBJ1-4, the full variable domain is EAGVAQSPRYKIIEKRQSVAFWCNPISGHATLYWYQQILGQGPKLLIQFQNNGVVDDSQLPKDRFSAERLKGVDSTLKIQPAKLEDSAVYLCASSSHRGIGEKLFFGSGTQLSVL.